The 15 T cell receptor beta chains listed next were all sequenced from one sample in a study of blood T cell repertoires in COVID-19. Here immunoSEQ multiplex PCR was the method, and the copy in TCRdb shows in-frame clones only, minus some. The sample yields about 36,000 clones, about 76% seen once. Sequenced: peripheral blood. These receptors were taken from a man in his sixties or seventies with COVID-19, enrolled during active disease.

The chain's CDR3 is CASSEQGISGTEAFF. In DNA, the CDR3 is TGTGCCAGCAGTGAACAGGGGATATCGGGCACTGAAGCTTTCTTT. The V gene is TRBV25-1, the J gene TRBJ1-1, with D possibly matching TRBD1 (6 bases). This CDR3 comprises 15 residues. Trimming removed 2 bases at V and 4 bases at J, with 14 bases between. Germline CDR1 and CDR2: MGHDK and SYGVNS. The whole variable domain, filled in from reference TRBV25-1 and TRBJ1-1, reads EADIYQTPRYLVIGTGKKITLECSQTMGHDKMYWYQQDPGMELHLIHYSYGVNSTEKGDLSSESTVSRIRTEHFPLTLESARPSHTSQYLCASSEQGISGTEAFFGQGTRLTVV.

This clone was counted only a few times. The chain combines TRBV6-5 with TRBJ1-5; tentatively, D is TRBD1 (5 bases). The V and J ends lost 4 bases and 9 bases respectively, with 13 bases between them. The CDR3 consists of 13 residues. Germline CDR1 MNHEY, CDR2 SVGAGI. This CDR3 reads CASSSTGERPQHF. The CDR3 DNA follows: TGTGCCAGCAGTTCAACAGGTGAACGGCCCCAGCATTTT.

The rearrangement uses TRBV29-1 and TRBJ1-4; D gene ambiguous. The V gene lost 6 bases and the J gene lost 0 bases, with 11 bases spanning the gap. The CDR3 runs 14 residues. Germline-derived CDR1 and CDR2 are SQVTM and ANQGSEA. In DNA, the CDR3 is TGCAGCGTCTCAGCTACAGCAACTAATGAAAAACTGTTTTTT. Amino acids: CSVSATATNEKLFF.

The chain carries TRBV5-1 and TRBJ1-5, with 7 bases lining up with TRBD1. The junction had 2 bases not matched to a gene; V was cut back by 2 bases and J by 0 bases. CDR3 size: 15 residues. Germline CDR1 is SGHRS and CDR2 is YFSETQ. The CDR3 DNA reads TGCGCCAGCAGCTTCACAGGGGCTAGCAATCAGCCCCAGCATTTT. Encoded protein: CASSFTGASNQPQHF. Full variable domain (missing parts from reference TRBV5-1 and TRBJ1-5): KAGVTQTPRYLIKTRGQQVTLSCSPISGHRSVSWYQQTPGQGLQFLFEYFSETQRNKGNFPGRFSGRQFSNSRSEMNVSTLELGDSALYLCASSFTGASNQPQHFGDGTRLSIL.

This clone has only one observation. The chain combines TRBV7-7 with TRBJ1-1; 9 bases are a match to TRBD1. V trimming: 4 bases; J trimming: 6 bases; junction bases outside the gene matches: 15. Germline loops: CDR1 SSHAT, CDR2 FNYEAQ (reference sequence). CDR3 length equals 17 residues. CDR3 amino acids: CASSYRTGAVSVSEAFF. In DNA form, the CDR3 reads TGTGCCAGCAGCTATCGGACAGGGGCTGTTTCTGTCTCTGAAGCTTTCTTT.

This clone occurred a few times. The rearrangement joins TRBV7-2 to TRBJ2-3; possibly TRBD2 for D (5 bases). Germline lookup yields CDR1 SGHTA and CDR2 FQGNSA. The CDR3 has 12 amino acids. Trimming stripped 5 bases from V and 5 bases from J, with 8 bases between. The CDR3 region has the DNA TGTGCCAGCAGCGCCGCGGGAGATACGCAGTATTTT. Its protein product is CASSAAGDTQYF.

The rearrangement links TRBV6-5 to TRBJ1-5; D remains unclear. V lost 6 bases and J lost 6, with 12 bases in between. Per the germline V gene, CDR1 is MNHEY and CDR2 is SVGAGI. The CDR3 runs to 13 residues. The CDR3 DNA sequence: TGTGCCAGCAGACGGGAGGGAAGTCAGCCCCAGCATTTT. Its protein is CASRREGSQPQHF.

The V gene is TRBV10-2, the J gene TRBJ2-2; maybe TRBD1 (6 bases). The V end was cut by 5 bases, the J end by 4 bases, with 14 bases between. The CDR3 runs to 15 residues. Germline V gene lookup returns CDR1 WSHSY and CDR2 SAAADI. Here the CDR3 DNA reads TGCGCCAGCAGTTTTGGGGGCGCGAGCACCGGGGAGCTGTTTTTT. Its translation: CASSFGGASTGELFF.

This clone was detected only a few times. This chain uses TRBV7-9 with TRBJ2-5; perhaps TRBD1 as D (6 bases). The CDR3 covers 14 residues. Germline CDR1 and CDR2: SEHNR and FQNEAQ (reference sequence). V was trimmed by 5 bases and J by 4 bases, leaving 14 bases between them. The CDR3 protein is CASSARGIVETQYF. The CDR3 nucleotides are TGTGCCAGCAGCGCCAGGGGAATTGTAGAGACCCAGTACTTC.

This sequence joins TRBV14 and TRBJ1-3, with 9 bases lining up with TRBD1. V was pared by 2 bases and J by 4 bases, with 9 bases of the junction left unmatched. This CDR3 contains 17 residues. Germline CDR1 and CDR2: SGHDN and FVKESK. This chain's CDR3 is CASSQPYRGRRGNTIYF. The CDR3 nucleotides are TGTGCCAGCAGCCAACCCTACAGGGGGCGTAGGGGAAACACCATATATTTT.

The CDR3 nucleotides are TGTGCCAGCAGCTTAAAGTTACGCAGACAGGATCGGCGAGAGACCCAGTACTTC. Its protein product is CASSLKLRRQDRRETQYF. V gene TRBV7-3 combines with J gene TRBJ2-5, with D perhaps matching TRBD1 (6 bases). The V gene's germline CDR1 is SGHTA and CDR2 FQGTGA. The CDR3 covers 18 residues. Trimming left V 1 base short and J 4 bases short, with 22 bases between.

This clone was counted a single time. DNA of the CDR3: TGTGCCAGCAGTTACTCAACGGGGACAGGGTATGGCTACACCTTC. It yields the protein CASSYSTGTGYGYTF. The chain combines TRBV6-5 with TRBJ1-2; 9 bases line up with TRBD1. Trimming took 0 bases from V and 5 from J; bases not matched to a gene: 4. CDR3 length: 15 amino acids. Germline lookup yields CDR1 MNHEY and CDR2 SVGAGI.

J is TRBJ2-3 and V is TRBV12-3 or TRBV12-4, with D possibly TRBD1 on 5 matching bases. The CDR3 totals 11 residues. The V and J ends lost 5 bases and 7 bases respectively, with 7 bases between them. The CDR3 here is CASSAGYTQYF. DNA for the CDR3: TGTGCCAGCAGTGCAGGGTATACGCAGTATTTT.

This chain's CDR3 is CASSQWGIQETQYF. The CDR3 DNA reads as TGTGCCAGCAGCCAATGGGGCATACAAGAGACCCAGTACTTC. V is TRBV14 and J is TRBJ2-5; possible D gene TRBD1, 5 bases. The germline CDR1 and CDR2 sequences are SGHDN and FVKESK. This CDR3 has 14 amino acids. V lost 2 bases and J lost 2, with 9 bases in between.

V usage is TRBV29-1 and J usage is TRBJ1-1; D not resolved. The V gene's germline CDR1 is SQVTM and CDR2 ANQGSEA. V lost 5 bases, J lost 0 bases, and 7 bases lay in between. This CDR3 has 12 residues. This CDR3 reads CSVWHVNTEAFF. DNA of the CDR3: TGCAGCGTTTGGCACGTGAACACTGAAGCTTTCTTT.